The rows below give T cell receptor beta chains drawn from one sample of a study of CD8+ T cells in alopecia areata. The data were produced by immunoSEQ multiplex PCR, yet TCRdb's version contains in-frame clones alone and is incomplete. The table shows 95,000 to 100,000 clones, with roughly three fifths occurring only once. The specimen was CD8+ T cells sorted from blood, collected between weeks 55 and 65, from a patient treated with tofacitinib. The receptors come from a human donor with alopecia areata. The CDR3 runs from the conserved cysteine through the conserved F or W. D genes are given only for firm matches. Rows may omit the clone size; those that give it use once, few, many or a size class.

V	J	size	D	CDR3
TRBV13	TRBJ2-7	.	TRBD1	CASSQGTGGLYEQYF
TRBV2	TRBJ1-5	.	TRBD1	CASGDSGSEPQHF
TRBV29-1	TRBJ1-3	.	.	CSVDLGGNTIYF
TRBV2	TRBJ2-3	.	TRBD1	CASRYRQGAKDTQYF
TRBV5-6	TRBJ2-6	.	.	CASSALSNSGANVLTF
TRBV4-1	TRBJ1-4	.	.	CASSRGGLLFF
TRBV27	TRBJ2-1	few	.	CASSLFGYNEQFF
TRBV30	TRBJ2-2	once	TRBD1	CAWRMDRGYTGELFF
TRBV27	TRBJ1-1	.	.	CASSLGGLGEAFF
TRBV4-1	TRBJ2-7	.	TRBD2	CASSQEEGLAHEQYF
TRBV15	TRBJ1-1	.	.	CATSRDRGANTEAFF
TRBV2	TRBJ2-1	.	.	CASSLQTYNEQFF
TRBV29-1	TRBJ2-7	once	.	CSVANSLSYEQYF
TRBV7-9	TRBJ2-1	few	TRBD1	CASSLRDRGNNEQFF
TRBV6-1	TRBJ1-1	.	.	CASIGRVTEAFF
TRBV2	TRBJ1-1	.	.	CASSEIAEAFF
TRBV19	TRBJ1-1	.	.	CASSTHRVTEAFF
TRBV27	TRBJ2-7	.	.	CASSWAAAYEQYF
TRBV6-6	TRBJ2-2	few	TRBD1	CASSYRDRATGELFF
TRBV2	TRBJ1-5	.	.	CASSEANSNQPQHF
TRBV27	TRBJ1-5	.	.	CASSLRPNSNQPQHF
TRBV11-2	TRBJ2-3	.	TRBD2	CASSLGRGELDTQYF
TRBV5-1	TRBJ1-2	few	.	CASSLDDSYGYTF
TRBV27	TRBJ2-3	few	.	CASSRLTDTQYF
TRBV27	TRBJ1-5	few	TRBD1	CASSLHGWQGGNQPQHF
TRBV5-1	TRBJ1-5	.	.	CASSAGTDGNQPQHF
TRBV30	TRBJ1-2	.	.	CAWSPYNYGYTF
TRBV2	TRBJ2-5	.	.	CASSTTSTDIDETQYF
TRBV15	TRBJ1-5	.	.	CATSRDRSPQHF
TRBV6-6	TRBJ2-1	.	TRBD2	CASTYLAGGSANEQFF
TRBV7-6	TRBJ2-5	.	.	CASSVRLQETQYF
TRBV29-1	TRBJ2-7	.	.	CSVTRQSSYEQYF
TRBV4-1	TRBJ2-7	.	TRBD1	CASSQGGPRQGSYEQYF
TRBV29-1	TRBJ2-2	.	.	CSTQGNTGELFF
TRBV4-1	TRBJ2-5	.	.	CASSQDAVSAQYF
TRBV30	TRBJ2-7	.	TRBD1	CAWTLDRRTEQYF
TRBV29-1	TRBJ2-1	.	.	CSVEEKDYNEQFF
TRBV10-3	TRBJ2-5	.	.	CAVGIPGRGWETQYF
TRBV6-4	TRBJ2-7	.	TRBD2	CASSDSRLAGGQTYEQYF
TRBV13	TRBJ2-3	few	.	CASSPRPALGTDTQYF
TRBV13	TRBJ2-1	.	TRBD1	CASSLRDRGRVWQFF
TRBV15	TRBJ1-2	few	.	CATSRDMATRRPLGYTF
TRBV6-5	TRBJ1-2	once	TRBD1	CASSHRDRNGYTF